This TCR beta chain was recorded in a study of vaccination and CD4 T cells after COVID-19. Study conclusions and caveats: The median proportion of reactive clones detected only post-vaccination in convalescent patients was 65% to 90%.

J was trimmed by 5 bases and V by 0 bases; bases with no gene match: 9. The CDR3 is made up of 17 amino acids. A word on this clonotype: Its specificity is not known.

Treatment defined: roughly 11-day PBMC culture with coronavirus spike peptide pools or control peptides (ViraFEST assay). It was with about 9.5 IU/ml IL-2 and roughly 10 ug/ml peptide pools that 2.2 million or so PBMCs per well were cultured. Once obtained from cultured CD4+ T cells, the DNA was sequenced using the Oncomine TCR Beta short-read assay. TCRdb fed the PCR reads into MiXCR, producing one record per CDR3 protein. The sample contains about 11,000 distinct CDR3 sequences, around half of which appear only once. Specimen: CD4+ T cells from blood, cultured in vitro. This clonotype originated in a human donor who had recovered from COVID-19. The genes are TRBV12-3 or TRBV12-4 and TRBJ1-2, with 10 bases matching TRBD1. The CDR3, as DNA: TGTGCCAGCAGTTTAGCAGGCCAGGACAGGGGGAAGTATGGCTACACCTTC. Translation: CASSLAGQDRGKYGYTF.